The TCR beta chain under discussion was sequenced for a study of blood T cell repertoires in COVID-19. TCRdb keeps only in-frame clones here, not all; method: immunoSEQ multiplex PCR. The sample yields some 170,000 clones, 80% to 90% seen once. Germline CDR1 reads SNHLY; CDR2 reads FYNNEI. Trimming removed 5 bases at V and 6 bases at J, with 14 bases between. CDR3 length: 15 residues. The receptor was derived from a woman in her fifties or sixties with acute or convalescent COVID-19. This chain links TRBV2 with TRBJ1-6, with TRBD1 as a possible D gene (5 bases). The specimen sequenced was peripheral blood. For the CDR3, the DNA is TGTGCCAGCAGTCGCCAGGGTTCGCTTAATTCACCCCTCCACTTT. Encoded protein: CASSRQGSLNSPLHF.